Following are 19 T cell receptor beta chains from one sample sequenced in a study of blood T cell repertoires in COVID-19. Some clones are missing from TCRdb's copy, which holds only in-frame ones; the method was immunoSEQ multiplex PCR. The sample has roughly 250,000 clones, around 89% seen once; the top ten hold under 9.5%. Source material: PBMCs or T cells enriched from blood (not recorded which). The receptors were sampled from a man aged 40-50 years who had recovered from COVID-19.

The chain combines TRBV3-1 (or the pseudogene TRBV3-2) with TRBJ2-2, with 14 bases fitting TRBD2. The V and J ends lost 3 bases and 7 bases, in that order; junction bases with no gene match: 4. CDR3 length: 16 residues. CDR1 is LGHDT and CDR2 is YNNKEL in the germline V gene (reference sequence). CDR3 region: CASSQTSGGAGGELFF. Here the CDR3 DNA reads TGTGCCAGCAGCCAGACTAGCGGGGGGGCCGGCGGGGAGCTGTTTTTT.

This chain connects TRBV18 to TRBJ2-5, with D maybe TRBD1 (5 bases). V was clipped by 4 bases and J by 5 bases, with 11 bases between them. CDR1 and CDR2 (germline): KGHSH, LQKENI. This CDR3 spans 13 amino acids. The CDR3 protein is CASSRGHLETQYF. The CDR3 DNA reads as TGTGCCAGCTCACGCGGACACTTGGAGACCCAGTACTTC. The complete variable domain, with remaining parts taken from reference TRBV18 and TRBJ2-5, reads NAGVMQNPRHLVRRRGQEARLRCSPMKGHSHVYWYRQLPEEGLKFMVYLQKENIIDESGMPKERFSAEFPKEGPSILRIQQVVRGDSAAYFCASSRGHLETQYFGPGTRLLVL.

The rearrangement uses TRBV25-1 and TRBJ2-3; the match to TRBD2 covers 12 bases. V was clipped by 3 bases and J by 4 bases; unmatched bases: 5. CDR3 length: 16 amino acids. Per the germline V gene, CDR1 is MGHDK and CDR2 is SYGVNS. CDR3 nucleotides: TGTGCCAGCAGTGAGTTGGCTAGCGGGGGGGCAGATACGCAGTATTTT. It codes for CASSELASGGADTQYF.

This chain joins TRBV5-1 and TRBJ1-2; D possibly corresponds to TRBD1 (6 bases). Germline V gene data show CDR1 as SGHRS and CDR2 as YFSETQ. Trimming stripped 6 bases from V and 0 bases from J, with 12 bases between. The CDR3 runs 14 residues. CDR3 protein: CASNPDSPNYGYTF. DNA of the CDR3: TGCGCCAGCAACCCGGACAGCCCTAACTATGGCTACACCTTC.

The CDR3 protein is CASTIWVVGGGNEQFF. In nucleotides, the CDR3 is TGTGCCAGCACCATTTGGGTGGTTGGGGGAGGAAATGAGCAGTTCTTC. The gene calls are TRBV28 and TRBJ2-1; perhaps TRBD2 as D (6 bases). The CDR3 covers 16 residues. In germline, CDR1 is MDHEN, CDR2 SYDVKM. Trimming pared 7 bases from V and 7 bases from J, leaving 23 bases between.

The rearrangement uses TRBV4-1 and TRBJ2-2; 11 nucleotides line up with TRBD2. CDR3 length: 17 residues. The J segment lost 4 bases and the V segment lost 0 bases, leaving 4 bases of the junction unmatched. CDR1 is MGHRA, CDR2 YSYEKL, per germline. Here the CDR3 reads CASSQEGTSGITGELFF. The CDR3 DNA reads TGCGCCAGCAGCCAAGAAGGGACTAGCGGAATCACCGGGGAGCTGTTTTTT.

This clone was detected only a few times. The chain links TRBV7-8 to TRBJ1-5, with D possibly TRBD1 on 6 matching bases. V lost 0 bases and J 4 bases, leaving 7 bases between the germline ends. Looked up from germline, CDR1 is SGHVS and CDR2 is FQNEAQ. This CDR3 has 14 residues. CDR3 coding DNA: TGTGCCAGCAGCTTAGCGACAGGTAATCAGCCCCAGCATTTT. This translates into CASSLATGNQPQHF.

This rearrangement joins TRBV4-1 to TRBJ2-2, with D perhaps matching TRBD2 (5 bases). Germline CDR1 MGHRA, CDR2 YSYEKL. V was clipped by 1 base and J by 5 bases, with 11 bases between them. The CDR3 length is 15 residues. Here the CDR3 DNA reads TGCGCCAGCAGCCAAGTGTCTCGGGAAACCGGGGAGCTGTTTTTT. The encoded protein is CASSQVSRETGELFF.

V is TRBV2 and J is TRBJ2-3, with D maybe TRBD1 (7 bases). With 4 bases removed from V and 5 bases from J, the gap between germline ends came to 19 bases. Germline CDR1 reads SNHLY; CDR2 reads FYNNEI. This CDR3 comprises 16 residues. CDR3 nucleotides: TGTGCCAGCAGTGGCCAGGCCCAGGGGGGAATAGATACGCAGTATTTT. Its translation is CASSGQAQGGIDTQYF.

The V gene is TRBV2, the J gene TRBJ2-3; tentative D call: TRBD1 (6 bases). In germline, CDR1 is SNHLY, CDR2 FYNNEI. The CDR3 totals 16 residues. Trimming took off 6 bases at V and 2 bases at J, with 18 bases between the two ends. CDR3 loop: CASSLGATPLTDTQYF. CDR3 DNA: TGTGCCAGCAGCCTGGGGGCGACACCACTCACAGATACGCAGTATTTT.

This clone was seen a few times. V gene TRBV25-1 combines with J gene TRBJ2-7, with no clear D. The V end lost 7 bases, the J end lost 0 bases, and 16 bases lay between the germline ends. CDR3 size: 15 residues. Germline V gene lookup returns CDR1 MGHDK and CDR2 SYGVNS. CDR3 amino acids: CASTTGNHPSYEQYF. The CDR3 DNA reads as TGTGCCAGCACGACGGGTAACCACCCCTCCTACGAGCAGTACTTC.

CDR3 in amino acids: CASRESYEQYF. DNA for the CDR3: TGTGCCAGCAGGGAGTCCTACGAGCAGTACTTC. V and J are TRBV6-5 and TRBJ2-7; D is undetermined. Trimming removed 6 bases at V and 1 base at J, with 4 bases between. This CDR3 comprises 11 residues. The germline CDR1 and CDR2 sequences are MNHEY and SVGAGI.

The rearrangement links TRBV4-1 to TRBJ2-7, with 9 bases fitting TRBD1. CDR3 length: 18 residues. Germline assignment: CDR1 MGHRA and CDR2 YSYEKL. Trimming cost V 3 bases and J 1 base; bases outside gene matches: 13. The CDR3 DNA is TGCGCCAGCAGCCACTCACTGCGGGGACAGGGAAGGTCCTACGAGCAGTACTTC. Protein sequence: CASSHSLRGQGRSYEQYF.

The rearrangement uses TRBV7-2 and TRBJ2-1; TRBD2 matches 8 bases. Losses at the gene ends were 2 bases for V and 3 bases for J; bases not matched to a gene: 12. Germline assignment: CDR1 SGHTA and CDR2 FQGNSA. The CDR3 has 18 amino acids. The CDR3 reads CASSLSGPIGRGYNEQFF. CDR3 DNA sequence: TGTGCCAGCAGCTTATCGGGACCCATCGGGAGGGGCTACAATGAGCAGTTCTTC.

The chain carries TRBV11-3 and TRBJ1-1; D is unresolved. The germline V and J ends were trimmed by 1 base and 5 bases, with 11 bases remaining between them. The CDR3 loop spans 14 amino acids. Germline CDR1 reads SGHNT; CDR2 reads YENEEA. The CDR3: CASSLVSRGTEAFF. The CDR3 DNA reads TGTGCCAGCAGCTTAGTAAGCCGGGGAACTGAAGCTTTCTTT.

This clone showed up just a few times. V and J are TRBV11-2 and TRBJ2-7; a weak D match, TRBD2 (5 bases). The germline CDR1 and CDR2 sequences are SGHAT and FQNNGV. V shed 5 bases and J shed 9 bases, with 20 bases lying between them. CDR3 length equals 14 residues. The DNA of the CDR3 is TGTGCCAGCAGCCGGATCCGGGAAGAAAGAGGGCAGTACTTC. Translating it yields CASSRIREERGQYF.

Only a few counts were recorded for this clone. The CDR3 region is CASSRGQGLGNSPLHF. CDR3 in DNA: TGTGCCAGCAGCCGAGGACAGGGACTGGGGAATTCACCCCTCCACTTT. The rearrangement joins TRBV7-9 to TRBJ1-6; 8 bases are shared with TRBD1. Germline loops: CDR1 SEHNR, CDR2 FQNEAQ (reference sequence). The V segment lost 5 bases and the J segment 7 bases; nucleotides outside the gene matches: 10. CDR3 size: 16 residues.

The CDR3 loop is CASSITTSSYNEQFF. The CDR3 region has the DNA TGTGCCAGCAGTATTACTACGAGCTCCTACAATGAGCAGTTCTTC. The V gene is TRBV27, the J gene TRBJ2-1; D unresolved. The ends were cut back, 5 bases at V and 0 bases at J, with 11 bases in the middle. The germline gives CDR1 MNHEY, CDR2 SMNVEV (reference sequence). The CDR3 has 15 amino acids.

The chain has TRBV10-1 and TRBJ2-7, with TRBD2 matching 11 bases. CDR3 length equals 14 residues. CDR1 is WNHNN and CDR2 is SYGVQD in the germline V gene (reference sequence). V lost 7 bases, J lost 3 bases, and 5 bases stayed unmatched. DNA of the CDR3: TGCGCCAGCAAACTAGCGGGGGATATCTACGAGCAGTACTTC. Residues: CASKLAGDIYEQYF.